A single sample is the source of the 19 T cell receptor beta chains below, sequenced in a study of blood T cell repertoires in COVID-19 (dated by TCRdb to about 2020). The library was generated by the immunoSEQ multiplex PCR assay. The source is immuneACCESS, and TCRdb retained only in-frame sequences with V and J called. Part of the clones is not carried over; for the studies checked, unresolved V genes explain less than half of this, and the remainder is unexplained. The sample table contains some 45,000 clones; only one count was recorded for roughly four fifths of them. Clones ranked in the top ten supply less than 25% of the sample. The sequenced sample was peripheral blood. These receptors all come from a woman aged 55-69 years with acute or convalescent COVID-19.

The chain employs TRBV24-1 and TRBJ1-2; D not certain. Germline values: CDR1 KGHDR, CDR2 SFDVKD. The CDR3 extends over 12 amino acids. V dropped 5 bases and J dropped 5 bases, with 8 bases sitting between them. The CDR3 DNA reads TGTGCCACCAGTGGCGGGAGTTATGGCTACACCTTC. It yields the protein CATSGGSYGYTF.

J is TRBJ1-4 and V is TRBV21-1; the table gives TRBD1 as D, unverified against the DNA. TRBV21-1 is described as a pseudogene. The CDR3 runs 16 residues. DNA for the CDR3: TGTGCCAGCAGCATGACCGACAGGGCAACTAATGAAAAACTGTTTTTT. It is translated as CASSMTDRATNEKLFF.

This chain connects TRBV6-1 to TRBJ1-5, with D tentatively TRBD1 (5 bases). The CDR3 totals 14 residues. The ends were cut back, 3 bases at V and 6 bases at J, with 12 bases in the middle. From germline, CDR1 is MNHNS and CDR2 SASEGT. The CDR3 is CASSDDQGGQPQHF. The DNA of the CDR3 is TGTGCCAGCAGTGACGATCAGGGAGGTCAGCCCCAGCATTTT.

The chain carries TRBV7-2 and TRBJ1-1, with D hard to call. The CDR3 consists of 14 residues. Germline V gives CDR1 SGHTA, CDR2 FQGNSA. V dropped 5 bases and J dropped 2 bases, with 12 bases sitting between them. The CDR3 is CASSVRLLNTEAFF. The CDR3 DNA reads as TGTGCCAGCAGCGTCCGGTTGCTTAACACTGAAGCTTTCTTT.

The V call is TRBV29-1, the J call TRBJ2-7, with D perhaps matching TRBD1 (5 bases). The CDR3 covers 15 residues. V lost 3 bases, J lost 4 bases, and 19 bases lay in between. Germline V gene sequence: CDR1 SQVTM, CDR2 ANQGSEA. The CDR3 DNA follows: TGCAGCGTTGATTTGGGGCAGGCAAAGGCGTACGAGCAGTACTTC. Translated: CSVDLGQAKAYEQYF.

Remarks on this clone: At the DNA level, this CDR3 is encoded by other sequences in the same sample as well. The chain uses TRBV7-2 and TRBJ2-2; 11 bases map to TRBD2. Germline V gene lookup returns CDR1 SGHTA and CDR2 FQGNSA. V was clipped by 1 base and J by 5 bases; unmatched bases: 0. The CDR3 is 15 amino acids. CDR3: CASSLGLAGTGELFF. CDR3 coding DNA: TGTGCCAGCAGCTTAGGACTAGCGGGGACCGGGGAGCTGTTTTTT.

This sequence joins TRBV25-1 and TRBJ1-3; D is perhaps TRBD1 (6 bases). This CDR3 has 15 residues. Per the germline V gene, CDR1 is MGHDK and CDR2 is SYGVNS. V shed 8 bases and J shed 0 bases, with 14 bases lying between them. CDR3 loop: CASAPGGASGNTIYF. As DNA, the CDR3 is TGTGCCAGCGCCCCTGGGGGGGCCTCTGGAAACACCATATATTTT.

This rearrangement joins TRBV12-5 to TRBJ1-6; 10 bases align to TRBD1. Germline V gene sequence: CDR1 LGHNT, CDR2 FRNRAP. The CDR3 is 14 amino acids. V was clipped by 5 bases and J by 10 bases; unmatched bases: 5. DNA of the CDR3: TGTGCTAGTGGTACGGGACAGGGGTACTCACCCCTCCACTTT. The encoded protein is CASGTGQGYSPLHF.

This chain connects TRBV2 to TRBJ2-1; the D gene is possibly TRBD2 (7 bases). CDR1 is SNHLY and CDR2 is FYNNEI in the germline V gene. Deletions cut 4 bases from V and 2 bases from J, with 15 bases between. This CDR3 spans 16 amino acids. The CDR3 bases are TGTGCCAGCAGTGGATACGGGGGGCCCACCTACAATGAGCAGTTCTTC. It codes for CASSGYGGPTYNEQFF.

The rearrangement links TRBV24-1 to TRBJ1-2; no firm D call. CDR1 and CDR2 (germline): KGHDR, SFDVKD. V shed 5 bases and J shed 8 bases, with 8 bases lying between them. The CDR3 has 11 amino acids. The chain's CDR3 is CATSGPLGYTF. DNA of the CDR3: TGTGCCACCAGTGGTCCCCTAGGCTACACCTTC.

The CDR3 loop reads CASSEQLNTEAFF. CDR3 sequence (DNA): TGTGCCAGTAGCGAACAGTTGAACACTGAAGCTTTCTTT. This chain uses TRBV19 with TRBJ1-1; unclear D gene. The CDR3 spans 13 residues. Between the trimmed V and J ends, which lost 6 bases and 0 bases, there was a span of 8 bases. Germline V gives CDR1 LNHDA, CDR2 SQIVND (reference sequence).

The chain carries TRBV28 and TRBJ1-1, with no clear D. Germline V lookup: CDR1 MDHEN, CDR2 SYDVKM. Trimming removed 6 bases at V and 1 base at J, with 9 bases between. The CDR3 is made up of 13 amino acids. Here the CDR3 reads CASSPLGNTEAFF. The CDR3 DNA reads as TGTGCCAGCAGCCCTCTAGGGAACACTGAAGCTTTCTTT.

The chain is built from TRBV29-1 and TRBJ1-2; 9 bases are a match to TRBD1. V lost 5 bases and J lost 0; bases outside the gene matches: 4. The CDR3 is 14 residues long. Germline V gene lookup returns CDR1 SQVTM and CDR2 ANQGSEA. The CDR3 DNA follows: TGCAGCGTTCTTCGACAGGGGGCTAACTATGGCTACACCTTC. Residues: CSVLRQGANYGYTF.

This rearrangement joins TRBV19 to TRBJ2-2; 10 bases align to TRBD1. Germline V gene data show CDR1 as LNHDA and CDR2 as SQIVND (reference sequence). Trimming at V came to 3 bases and at J to 7 bases, leaving 5 bases not matched to a gene. The CDR3 runs 15 residues. In DNA, the CDR3 is TGTGCCAGTAGTATCGGGACAGGGGTTGTCGGGGAGCTGTTTTTT. This translates into CASSIGTGVVGELFF. Full variable domain (rest looked up from reference TRBV19 and TRBJ2-2): DGGITQSPKYLFRKEGQNVTLSCEQNLNHDAMYWYRQDPGQGLRLIYYSQIVNDFQKGDIAEGYSVSREKKESFPLTVTSAQKNPTAFYLCASSIGTGVVGELFFGEGSRLTVL.

V and J are TRBV30 and TRBJ2-1; a possible D gene is TRBD1 (5 bases). The CDR3 contains 10 residues. The V end lost 8 bases, the J end lost 9 bases, and 11 bases lay between the germline ends. CDR1 and CDR2 from the germline V gene are GTSNPN and SVGIG (reference sequence). The DNA for the CDR3 is TGTGCCCTAGGGGAAGGTGAGCAGTTCTTC. Its translation: CALGEGEQFF.

This rearrangement joins TRBV30 to TRBJ2-7; 9 positions match TRBD1. V trimming: 7 bases; J trimming: 0 bases; junction bases outside the gene matches: 7. CDR3 size: 14 residues. The germline CDR1 and CDR2 sequences are GTSNPN and SVGIG (reference sequence). CDR3: CASDRGGSSYEQYF. For the CDR3, the DNA is TGTGCCTCAGACAGGGGGGGAAGCTCCTACGAGCAGTACTTC.

The table lists this clone with a few counts. The chain couples TRBV9 to TRBJ1-1; D might be TRBD1 (6 bases). This CDR3 region has 14 residues. CDR1 SGDLS and CDR2 YYNGEE come from the germline V gene. The germline V and J ends were trimmed by 3 bases and 5 bases, with 14 bases remaining between them. The CDR3 nucleotides are TGTGCCAGCAGCGGGTCCCTACAGGGTACTGAAGCTTTCTTT. Translating gives CASSGSLQGTEAFF.

This rearrangement joins TRBV19 to TRBJ1-1, with D possibly being TRBD1 (6 bases). This CDR3 has 16 amino acids. The V end was cut by 3 bases, the J end by 6 bases, with 20 bases between. Germline V gene sequence: CDR1 LNHDA, CDR2 SQIVND (reference sequence). CDR3 amino acids: CASSIAGGRGGPEAFF. In DNA, the CDR3 is TGTGCCAGTAGTATCGCGGGGGGCCGCGGTGGCCCTGAAGCTTTCTTT.

This clone was seen a single time. This rearrangement joins TRBV7-9 to TRBJ1-5; 9 bases map to TRBD1. Germline CDR1 SEHNR, CDR2 FQNEAQ (reference sequence). The CDR3 length is 17 residues. J lost 4 bases, V lost 1 base, and 8 bases had no gene match. The CDR3: CASSLVMSDRGNQPQHF. The CDR3 region has the DNA TGTGCCAGCAGCTTAGTAATGAGCGACAGGGGGAATCAGCCCCAGCATTTT.